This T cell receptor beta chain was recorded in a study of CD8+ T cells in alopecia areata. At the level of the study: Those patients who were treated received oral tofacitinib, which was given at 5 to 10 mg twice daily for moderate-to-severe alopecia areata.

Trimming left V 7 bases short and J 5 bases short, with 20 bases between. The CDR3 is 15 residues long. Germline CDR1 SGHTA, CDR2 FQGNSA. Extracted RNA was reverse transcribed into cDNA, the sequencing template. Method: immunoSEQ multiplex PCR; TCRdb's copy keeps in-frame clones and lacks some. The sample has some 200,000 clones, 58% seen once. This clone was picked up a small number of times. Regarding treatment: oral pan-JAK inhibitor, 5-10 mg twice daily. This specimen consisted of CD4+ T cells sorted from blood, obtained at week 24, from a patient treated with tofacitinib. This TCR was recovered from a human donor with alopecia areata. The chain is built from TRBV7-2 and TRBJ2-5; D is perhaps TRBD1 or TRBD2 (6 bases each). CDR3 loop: CASNPKRGLVETQYF. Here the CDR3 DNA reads TGTGCCAGCAACCCAAAACGGGGGCTAGTTGAGACCCAGTACTTC.